In its sample, the clone carrying this T cell receptor beta chain was seen a few times. As yet, its antigen is unknown. This sample is part of a study of CD8 T cells in ankylosing spondylitis. The CDR3 consists of 18 residues. Germline V lookup: CDR1 ENHRY, CDR2 SYGVKD. Trimming at V came to 5 bases and at J to 2 bases, leaving 15 bases not matched to a gene. Study-wide results and limits: Within ankylosing spondylitis blood, a TCR beta motif made up of fewer than ten highly homologous variants appeared to be characteristic. Reported data indicate significant enrichment of disease-linked clones within matched ankylosing spondylitis synovial fluid.

Quantitative 5'-RACE with molecular barcodes generated TCR beta libraries. TCRdb independently ran MiXCR on the 5' RACE reads; one entry per CDR3 protein. The repertoire includes roughly 670,000 distinct CDR3 sequences, around 20% of them detected once, and over 15% sits in the top ten. The clonotype comes from a male donor with ankylosing spondylitis. Sample: blood, either unsorted or a sorted T cell fraction (not recorded which). The chain couples TRBV10-3 to TRBJ1-5; 7 bases agree with TRBD1. The CDR3 DNA is TGTGCCATCAGTCGAGGGACAGCCATCGGGAGTGGCAATCAGCCCCAGCATTTT. It translates to CAISRGTAIGSGNQPQHF.